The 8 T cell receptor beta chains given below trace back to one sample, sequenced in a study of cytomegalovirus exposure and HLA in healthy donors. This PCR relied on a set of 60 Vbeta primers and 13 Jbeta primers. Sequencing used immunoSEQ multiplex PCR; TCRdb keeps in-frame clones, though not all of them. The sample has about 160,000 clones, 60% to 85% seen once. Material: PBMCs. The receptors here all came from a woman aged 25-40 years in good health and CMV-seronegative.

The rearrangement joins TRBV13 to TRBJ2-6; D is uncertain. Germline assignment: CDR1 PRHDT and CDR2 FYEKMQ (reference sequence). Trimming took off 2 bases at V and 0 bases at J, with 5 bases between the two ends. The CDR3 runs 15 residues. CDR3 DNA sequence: TGTGCCAGCAGCTTAATCCGCTCTGGGGCCAACGTCCTGACTTTC. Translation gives CASSLIRSGANVLTF.

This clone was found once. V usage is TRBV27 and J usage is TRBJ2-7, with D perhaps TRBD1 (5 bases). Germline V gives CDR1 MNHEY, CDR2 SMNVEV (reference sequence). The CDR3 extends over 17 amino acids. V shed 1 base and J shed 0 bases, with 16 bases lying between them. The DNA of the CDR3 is TGTGCCAGCAGTTTATATCGCCTGGGGCGGAACTCCTACGAGCAGTACTTC. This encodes CASSLYRLGRNSYEQYF.

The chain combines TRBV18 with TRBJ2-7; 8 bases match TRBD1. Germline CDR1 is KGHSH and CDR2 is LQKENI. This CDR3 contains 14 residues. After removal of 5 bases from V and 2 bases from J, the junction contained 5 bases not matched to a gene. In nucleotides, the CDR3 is TGTGCCAGCTCAGCGGACAGGGCCACCTACGAGCAGTACTTC. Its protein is CASSADRATYEQYF.

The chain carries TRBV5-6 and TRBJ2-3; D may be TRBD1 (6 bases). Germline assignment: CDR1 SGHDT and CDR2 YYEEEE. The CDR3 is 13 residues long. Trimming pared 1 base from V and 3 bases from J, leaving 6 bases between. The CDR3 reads CASSLRGTDTQYF. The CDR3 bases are TGTGCCAGCAGCTTGAGGGGGACAGATACGCAGTATTTT. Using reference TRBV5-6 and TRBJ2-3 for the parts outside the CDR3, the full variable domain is DAGVTQSPTHLIKTRGQQVTLRCSPKSGHDTVSWYQQALGQGPQFIFQYYEEEERQRGNFPDRFSGHQFPNYSSELNVNALLLGDSALYLCASSLRGTDTQYFGPGTRLTVL.

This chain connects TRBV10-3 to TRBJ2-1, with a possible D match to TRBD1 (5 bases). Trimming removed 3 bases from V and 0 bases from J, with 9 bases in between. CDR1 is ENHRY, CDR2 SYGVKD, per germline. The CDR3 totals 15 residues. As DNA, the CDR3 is TGTGCCATCAGTGACCCCCAGGGCTCCTACAATGAGCAGTTCTTC. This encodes CAISDPQGSYNEQFF.

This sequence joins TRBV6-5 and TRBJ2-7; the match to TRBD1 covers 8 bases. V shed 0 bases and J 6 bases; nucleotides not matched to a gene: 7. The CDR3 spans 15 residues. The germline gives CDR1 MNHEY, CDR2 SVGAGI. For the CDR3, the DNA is TGTGCCAGCAGTTACTCATCTGGACAGGGTTCCGAGCAGTACTTC. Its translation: CASSYSSGQGSEQYF.

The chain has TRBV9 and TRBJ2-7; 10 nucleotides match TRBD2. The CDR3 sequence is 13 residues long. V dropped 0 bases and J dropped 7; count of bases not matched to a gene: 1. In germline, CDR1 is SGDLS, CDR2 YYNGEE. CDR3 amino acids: CASSVDSGREQYF. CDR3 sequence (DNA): TGTGCCAGCAGCGTAGATAGCGGGAGGGAGCAGTACTTC.

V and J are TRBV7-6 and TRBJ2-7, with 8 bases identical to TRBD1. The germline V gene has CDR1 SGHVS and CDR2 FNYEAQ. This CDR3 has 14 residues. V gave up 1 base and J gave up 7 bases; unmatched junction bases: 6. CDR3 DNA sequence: TGTGCCAGCAGCTTAGTCAGGGGGCTAGGGGAGCAGTACTTC. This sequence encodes CASSLVRGLGEQYF.